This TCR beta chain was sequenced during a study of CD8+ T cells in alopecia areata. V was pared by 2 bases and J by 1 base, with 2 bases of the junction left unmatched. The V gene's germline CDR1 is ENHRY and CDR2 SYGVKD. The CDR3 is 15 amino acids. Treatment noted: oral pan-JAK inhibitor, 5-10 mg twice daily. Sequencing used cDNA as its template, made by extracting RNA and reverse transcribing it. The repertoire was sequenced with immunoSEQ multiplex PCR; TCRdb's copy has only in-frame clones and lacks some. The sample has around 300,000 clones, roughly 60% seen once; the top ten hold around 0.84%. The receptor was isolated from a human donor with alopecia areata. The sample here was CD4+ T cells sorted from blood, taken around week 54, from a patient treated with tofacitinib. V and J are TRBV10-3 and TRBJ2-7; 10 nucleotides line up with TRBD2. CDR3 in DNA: TGTGCCATCAGTGAGAAGACTAGCGGGTCCTACGAGCAGTACTTC. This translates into CAISEKTSGSYEQYF.